This T cell receptor (beta chain) stems from a study of cytomegalovirus exposure and HLA in healthy donors. This CDR3 has 11 amino acids. The V and J ends lost 8 bases and 4 bases respectively, with 9 bases between them. CDR1 SGHAT and CDR2 FQNNGV come from the germline V gene. Study results and caveats: Rare sequences made up most TCRs, while some public TCRs were found in many donors. Subsequent analysis revealed that first-cohort TCR clusters tended to co-occur in the 110 or so validation repertoires. The study listed some 160 cytomegalovirus-associated TCR beta chains. Three of the chains that were CMV-associated were confirmed in vitro to be specific for CMV antigens.

A word on this clone: The antigen remains unidentified.

Sequenced by immunoSEQ multiplex PCR; TCRdb stores in-frame clones only, minus some. The table has approximately 190,000 clones, approximately 80% seen once; the top ten hold under 15%. This sequence originates from a woman between 25 and 40 years old in good health and CMV-seropositive. Material for sequencing was PBMCs. V is TRBV11-2 and J is TRBJ2-7; D not certain. The CDR3 here is CASGQIYEQYF. The CDR3 region has the DNA TGTGCCAGCGGTCAGATATACGAGCAGTACTTC.